A single sample gave rise to the 6 T cell receptor beta chains below, sequenced in a study of Graves' ophthalmopathy and Graves' hyperthyroidism. RNA transcripts served as template for amplifying TCR beta CDR3 sequences. RT-PCR in the first round used HTBI primers; a second-round multiplex PCR followed. From the multiplex PCR reads, TCRdb called clonotypes with MiXCR, one entry per CDR3 protein. The sample shows around 660,000 distinct CDR3 sequences, 35% to 50% of them seen only once. Sample: peripheral blood. The receptors were gathered from an adult man with Graves' ophthalmopathy.

This rearrangement joins TRBV10-2 to TRBJ1-2, with D possibly TRBD1 on 6 matching bases. Germline CDR1 reads WSHSY; CDR2 reads SAAADI. Deletions cut 4 bases from V and 4 bases from J, with 10 bases between. This CDR3 is built from 13 residues. This chain's CDR3 is CASSGGGPYGYTF. The DNA of the CDR3 is TGCGCCAGCAGTGGGGGGGGCCCCTATGGCTACACCTTC.

This clonotype has a handful of counts. V gene TRBV6-5 combines with J gene TRBJ1-2; D gene ambiguous. The V end lost 5 bases, the J end lost 2 bases, and 21 bases lay between the germline ends. Germline assignment: CDR1 MNHEY and CDR2 SVGAGI. This CDR3 has 17 amino acids. CDR3 DNA sequence: TGTGCCAGCAGTCGTAACCCCAAGACAAGGGAGAACTATGGCTACACCTTC. As protein: CASSRNPKTRENYGYTF.

This clonotype was counted ten times or more. The chain links TRBV12-3 or TRBV12-4 to TRBJ2-7; D is unclear. The V end was cut by 8 bases, the J end by 7 bases, with 15 bases between. The CDR3 totals 12 residues. CDR3 sequence reads: CASDHPGWEQYF. The CDR3 nucleotides are TGTGCCAGCGATCACCCAGGTTGGGAGCAGTACTTC.

This clonotype came up a few times. The chain employs TRBV5-1 and TRBJ2-7; 9 bases are a match to TRBD1. CDR3 length equals 15 residues. The ends lost 3 bases at V and 6 bases at J; junction bases unmatched: 10. Germline CDR1 reads SGHRS; CDR2 reads YFSETQ. The CDR3 loop reads CASSWGQGGGSEQYF. The CDR3 nucleotides are TGCGCCAGCAGCTGGGGACAGGGTGGTGGGTCCGAGCAGTACTTC.

There are many counts of this clonotype. The rearrangement links TRBV15 to TRBJ2-6; 9 bases line up with TRBD2. J gave up 0 bases and V 2 bases, and 8 bases lay outside the gene matches. In germline, CDR1 is LNHNV, CDR2 YYDKDF (reference sequence). This CDR3 has 19 residues. The CDR3: CATSRSAAGGPSGANVLTF. The CDR3 bases are TGTGCCACCAGCAGATCCGCAGCGGGGGGCCCCTCTGGGGCCAACGTCCTGACTTTC. The full variable domain, its missing parts supplied by reference TRBV15 and TRBJ2-6, is DAMVIQNPRYQVTQFGKPVTLSCSQTLNHNVMYWYQQKSSQAPKLLFHYYDKDFNNEADTPDNFQSRRPNTSFCFLDIRSPGLGDTAMYLCATSRSAAGGPSGANVLTFGAGSRLTVL.

This clonotype was observed many times. The chain links TRBV10-3 to TRBJ1-2; possible D gene TRBD1, 5 bases. The CDR3 is 13 amino acids. CDR1 and CDR2 (germline): ENHRY, SYGVKD. V lost 10 bases and J lost 5, with 17 bases in between. CDR3 coding DNA: TGTGCCACCCGGGTGTCGGACACTTATGGCTACACCTTC. Translating it yields CATRVSDTYGYTF.